This TCR beta chain is from a study of OX40 agonist ivuxolimab in advanced cancers. Measured with immunoSEQ multiplex PCR; TCRdb has only the in-frame clones, and not every one. The sample has roughly 80,000 clones; around 87% are singletons. Looked up from germline, CDR1 is ENHRY and CDR2 is SYGVKD. V lost 8 bases and J 0 bases, leaving 13 bases between the germline ends. The CDR3 totals 14 residues. V gene TRBV10-3 combines with J gene TRBJ1-1; D perhaps matches TRBD1 (5 bases). The clonotype was recovered from an adult with an advanced solid tumor such as melanoma, head and neck, liver or kidney cancer. This specimen consisted of CD4+ or CD8+ T cells sorted from blood, obtained in a trial of the OX40 agonist ivuxolimab. CDR3 sequence: CAIAGGNMNTEAFF. DNA for the CDR3: TGTGCCATCGCGGGGGGGAACATGAACACTGAAGCTTTCTTT.